These 23 T cell receptor beta chains share one sample of origin, sequenced in a study of vaccination and CD4 T cells after COVID-19 (dated 2022 in TCRdb). Library generation was performed with PCR. Sequencer: Illumina iSeq 100. At the Johns Hopkins FTIC core, DNA from the cultured CD4+ T cells underwent TCR sequencing with the Oncomine TCR Beta short-read assay. TCRdb redid the processing of the public reads, applying fastp at Q25 and MiXCR, and retained in-frame beta chains. Rows are unified per CDR3 protein, each entry keeping the most common DNA and genes. Here the sample has some 4,000 distinct CDR3 sequences; less than 50% occur a single time. Clones ranked in the top ten supply less than 30% of the sample. Their specific antigens are unknown. The label giving this sample's treatment or condition can be read as: roughly 11-day PBMC culture with coronavirus spike peptide pools or control peptides (ViraFEST assay).

The sequenced material came from CD4+ T cells from blood, cultured in vitro. The receptors come from a human donor who had recovered from COVID-19.

Only a few counts were recorded for this clonotype. V is TRBV6-1 and J is TRBJ2-7, with TRBD2 identical over 10 bases. J gave up 0 bases and V 9 bases, and 11 bases lay outside the gene matches. CDR1 is MNHNS and CDR2 is SASEGT in the germline V gene. This CDR3 region has 16 residues. CDR3 coding DNA: TGTGCCAGTAAACCTACTAGCGGGGTAAGCTCCTACGAGCAGTACTTC. The encoded protein is CASKPTSGVSSYEQYF.

The J gene is TRBJ1-1, the V gene TRBV5-1, with D hard to call. The length of the CDR3 is 15 residues. In germline, CDR1 is SGHRS, CDR2 YFSETQ. V lost 0 bases and J 1 base, leaving 10 bases between the germline ends. For the CDR3, the DNA is TGCGCCAGCAGCTTGGTGGCAGGCGGGAACACTGAAGCTTTCTTT. Its protein is CASSLVAGGNTEAFF.

The V and J genes are TRBV7-2 and TRBJ2-3, with 8 bases matching TRBD2. Germline V gene lookup returns CDR1 SGHTA and CDR2 FQGNSA. Losses at the gene ends were 4 bases for V and 3 bases for J; bases not matched to a gene: 6. There are 15 residues in the CDR3. CDR3 in DNA: TGTGCCAGCAGCTCCTCGGGAGGGGGGACAGATACGCAGTATTTT. It codes for CASSSSGGGTDTQYF.

This clonotype was counted only a few times. The V and J genes are TRBV6-2 or TRBV6-3 and TRBJ1-6, with 9 bases identical to TRBD1. With 9 bases clipped from V and 6 bases from J, the junction kept 3 bases outside the gene matches. The CDR3 runs to 13 residues. Germline V gene data show CDR1 as MNHEY and CDR2 as SVGEGT. CDR3 loop: CASTDRGNSPLHF. CDR3 coding DNA: TGTGCCAGTACGGACAGGGGTAATTCACCCCTCCACTTT.

By sample share, this clonotype is medium-sized. Its ends do not fully match the called genes, so a read error is possible. V gene TRBV30 combines with J gene TRBJ1-1, with TRBD1 matching over 8 bases. Germline lookup yields CDR1 GTSNPN and CDR2 SVGIG (reference sequence). The CDR3 length is 14 residues. The CDR3 DNA follows: TGTGCCGGGAGGCGAGACAGGGGGAACACTGAAGCTTTCTTT. The encoded protein is CAGRRDRGNTEAFF.

The V gene is TRBV20-1, the J gene TRBJ1-4, with D perhaps matching TRBD1 (5 bases). V was trimmed by 3 bases and J by 7 bases, leaving 12 bases between them. CDR1 is DFQATT, CDR2 SNEGSKA, per germline (reference sequence). The CDR3 is 13 residues long. The CDR3 spells CSASFAGREKLFF. CDR3 DNA: TGCAGTGCTAGCTTCGCAGGGCGTGAAAAACTGTTTTTT.

This rearrangement joins TRBV11-2 to TRBJ2-3; possible D gene TRBD2, 5 bases. This CDR3 spans 13 amino acids. Per the germline V gene, CDR1 is SGHAT and CDR2 is FQNNGV. V was pared by 3 bases and J by 6 bases, with 10 bases between. In nucleotides, the CDR3 is TGTGCCAGCAGCTTGCGGGCGGGCGATACGCAGTATTTT. Amino acids: CASSLRAGDTQYF.

This chain connects TRBV6-1 to TRBJ1-1, with D maybe TRBD1 (6 bases). The CDR3 has 15 amino acids. CDR1 and CDR2 (germline): MNHNS, SASEGT. V lost 4 bases and J lost 3, with 15 bases in between. DNA of the CDR3: TGTGCCAGCAGTGGCCACAGGGCCCGGTACACTGAAGCTTTCTTT. This encodes CASSGHRARYTEAFF.

This clonotype was recorded a few times. The J gene is TRBJ1-6, the V gene TRBV6-1, with D perhaps matching TRBD1 (5 bases). The CDR3 covers 15 residues. The V gene's germline CDR1 is MNHNS and CDR2 SASEGT. V lost 2 bases, J lost 5 bases, and 10 bases lay in between. CDR3 protein: CASSERVGDNSPLHF. Written as DNA, the CDR3 is TGTGCCAGCAGTGAAAGGGTAGGGGATAATTCACCCCTCCACTTT.

This chain connects TRBV5-4 to TRBJ1-2, with D hard to call. Trimming stripped 0 bases from V and 3 bases from J, with 12 bases between. Germline V CDR1 and CDR2: SGHNT, YYREEE (reference sequence). This CDR3 is 15 amino acids long. Here the CDR3 reads CASSLGQTNYYGYTF. The CDR3 nucleotides are TGTGCCAGCAGCTTGGGTCAGACGAACTACTATGGCTACACCTTC. Combining the CDR3 with reference TRBV5-4 and TRBJ1-2 gives the whole variable domain ETGVTQSPTHLIKTRGQQVTLRCSSQSGHNTVSWYQQALGQGPQFIFQYYREEENGRGNFPPRFSGLQFPNYSSELNVNALELDDSALYLCASSLGQTNYYGYTFGSGTRLTVV.

The rearrangement joins TRBV10-3 to TRBJ2-3; 8 positions match TRBD2. CDR1 and CDR2 from the germline V gene are ENHRY and SYGVKD. This CDR3 has 18 residues. The trim removed 3 bases at V and 4 bases at J, leaving 15 bases unmatched. CDR3 sequence (DNA): TGTGCCATCAGTGAAGACAGCTCCGGGACTAGTTTTTCAGATACGCAGTATTTT. Its translation: CAISEDSSGTSFSDTQYF.

The chain joins TRBV20-1 to TRBJ1-6, with D possibly being TRBD1 (6 bases). Germline-derived CDR1 and CDR2 are DFQATT and SNEGSKA (reference sequence). The CDR3 covers 14 residues. The V and J ends lost 1 base and 9 bases respectively, with 13 bases between them. CDR3 sequence (DNA): TGCAGTGCTAGAGGTCGGGGGGCTGGTTCACCCCTCCACTTT. It codes for CSARGRGAGSPLHF.

This clonotype was detected only a few times. The chain combines TRBV6-1 with TRBJ1-6, with unresolved D. The CDR3 extends over 14 amino acids. The V gene lost 6 bases and the J gene lost 4 bases, with 10 bases spanning the gap. Germline values: CDR1 MNHNS, CDR2 SASEGT. The CDR3 loop reads CASRPGPYNSPLHF. CDR3 bases: TGTGCCAGCAGACCCGGGCCTTATAATTCACCCCTCCACTTT.

This clonotype was seen a handful of times. The chain employs TRBV2 and TRBJ2-7; D is uncertain. V was pared by 6 bases and J by 5 bases, with 14 bases between. The CDR3 totals 13 residues. CDR1 SNHLY and CDR2 FYNNEI come from the germline V gene. CDR3 nucleotide sequence: TGTGCCAGCAGAAGGCGGACCCCTGACGAGCAGTACTTC. Translating it yields CASRRRTPDEQYF.

In its sample, this clonotype was seen a few times. CDR3 sequence reads: CATSSRTGTGYTF. CDR3 coding DNA: TGTGCCACCAGCAGCCGAACAGGGACGGGCTACACCTTC. The chain combines TRBV15 with TRBJ1-2; perhaps TRBD1 as D (6 bases). This CDR3 is 13 amino acids long. Trimming stripped 3 bases from V and 8 bases from J, with 13 bases between. From germline, CDR1 is LNHNV and CDR2 YYDKDF (reference sequence).

This rearrangement joins TRBV2 to TRBJ1-2, with D unresolved. Germline V gene lookup returns CDR1 SNHLY and CDR2 FYNNEI. V lost 4 bases and J 7 bases, leaving 16 bases between the germline ends. The CDR3 loop spans 14 amino acids. Here the CDR3 DNA reads TGTGCCAGCAGTGCGGCCTGGCGGAACGTTGGCTACACCTTC. Translated: CASSAAWRNVGYTF.

This rearrangement joins TRBV24-1 to TRBJ2-5; 12 bases are shared with TRBD2. V lost 4 bases and J lost 5; bases outside the gene matches: 10. The CDR3 consists of 17 residues. Germline V lookup: CDR1 KGHDR, CDR2 SFDVKD. The CDR3 DNA is TGTGCCACCAGTGACCGGACTAGCGGGGACCCCGCCGAGACCCAGTACTTC. Protein: CATSDRTSGDPAETQYF.

CDR3 sequence: CSARDRSGGTEAFF. In nucleotides, the CDR3 is TGCAGTGCTAGAGATCGTTCAGGGGGCACTGAAGCTTTCTTT. The J gene is TRBJ1-1, the V gene TRBV20-1, with TRBD1 identical over 7 bases. Germline CDR1 reads DFQATT; CDR2 reads SNEGSKA (reference sequence). V trimming: 0 bases; J trimming: 4 bases; junction bases outside the gene matches: 5. This CDR3 spans 14 amino acids.

The table lists this clonotype with a few counts. The gene calls are TRBV6-1 and TRBJ2-3; possibly TRBD2 for D (5 bases). Germline values: CDR1 MNHNS, CDR2 SASEGT. The CDR3 sequence is 14 residues long. V lost 4 bases to trimming and J lost 0 bases, with 8 bases between them. The CDR3 here is CASSGGFSTDTQYF. The CDR3 bases are TGTGCCAGCAGTGGAGGGTTTAGCACAGATACGCAGTATTTT.

This clonotype was counted only a few times. Relative to the germline gene, one junction end is altered; a read error may explain this. V gene TRBV19 combines with J gene TRBJ2-3; TRBD2 aligns across 8 bases. The CDR3 has 15 residues. The V gene's germline CDR1 is LNHDA and CDR2 SQIVND (reference sequence). CDR3 nucleotide sequence: TGTGCCAGTAGCATAGCGGGGCGGGGCACAGATACGCAGTATTTT. It is translated as CASSIAGRGTDTQYF.

This clonotype turned up a few times. The chain has TRBV20-1 and TRBJ2-2, with TRBD1 matching over 10 bases. From germline, CDR1 is DFQATT and CDR2 SNEGSKA (reference sequence). J gave up 5 bases and V 0 bases, and 6 bases lay outside the gene matches. This CDR3 spans 16 amino acids. The CDR3 region has the DNA TGCAGTGCTAGAGATTCGTGGACAGGGGGGACCGGGGAGCTGTTTTTT. It specifies CSARDSWTGGTGELFF.

The chain carries TRBV5-4 and TRBJ2-5; D call uncertain. The germline gives CDR1 SGHNT, CDR2 YYREEE (reference sequence). This CDR3 is built from 11 residues. Trimming shortened V by 1 base and J by 3 bases, and 1 base separated the two germline ends. The CDR3 region is CASSLKETQYF. The CDR3 DNA reads as TGTGCCAGCAGCTTGAAAGAGACCCAGTACTTC.

A single count supports this clonotype. This chain joins TRBV20-1 and TRBJ2-1, with 10 bases lining up with TRBD1. The V gene end was trimmed by 6 bases and the J gene end by 4 bases; junction bases not matched to a gene: 12. The CDR3 spans 16 residues. Germline CDR1 is DFQATT and CDR2 is SNEGSKA (reference sequence). This CDR3 reads CSAPGRPGQGYNEQFF. The CDR3 bases are TGCAGTGCGCCGGGTCGGCCGGGACAGGGGTACAATGAGCAGTTCTTC.